These T cell receptor beta chains were read from a single sample in a study of T cell changes during pregnancy in multiple sclerosis. Here immunoSEQ multiplex PCR was the method, and the copy in TCRdb shows in-frame clones only, minus some. The sample consists of tens of thousands of clones, about 93% of them appearing once. This material consisted of peripheral blood, taken in the second trimester of pregnancy. The receptors come from a female donor in good health, enrolled as a control in a pregnancy study. Each CDR3 is given without its conserved first and last residue. Fields, in order: V gene, CDR3 protein.

TRBV6-6	ASWGRQDTYEQY
TRBV11-2	ASSLKPGQPNNEQF
TRBV11-3	ASSPSPFSYEQY
TRBV7-8	ASSLALWDRAYYGYT
TRBV5-1	ASSLGTGGHEQY
TRBV15	ATSRDLLGASHEQY
TRBV7-3	ASSYRGSSTGELF
TRBV5-4	ASSPPGGLNSPLH
TRBV6-5	ASSPGDSNEQY
TRBV29-1	SVGLSMNTEAF
TRBV4-3	ASSQARLDGTDTQY
TRBV5-4	ASSAFTTTNEKLF
TRBV4-3	ASSQETGIYGYT
TRBV29-1	SARIGGAMNNSPLH
TRBV27	ASSYTGQTNSPLH